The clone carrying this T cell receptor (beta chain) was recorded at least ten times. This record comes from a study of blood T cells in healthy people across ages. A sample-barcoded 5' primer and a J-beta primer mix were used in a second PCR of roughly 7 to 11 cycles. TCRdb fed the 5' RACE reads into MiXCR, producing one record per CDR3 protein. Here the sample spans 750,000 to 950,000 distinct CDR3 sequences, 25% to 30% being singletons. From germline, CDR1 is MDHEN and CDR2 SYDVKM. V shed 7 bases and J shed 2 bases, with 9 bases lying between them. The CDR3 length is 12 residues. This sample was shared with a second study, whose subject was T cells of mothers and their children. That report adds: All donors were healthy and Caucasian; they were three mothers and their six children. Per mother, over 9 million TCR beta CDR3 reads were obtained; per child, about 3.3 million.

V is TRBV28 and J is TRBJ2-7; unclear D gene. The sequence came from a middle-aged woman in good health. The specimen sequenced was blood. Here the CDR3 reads CASKKEPYEQYF. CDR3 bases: TGTGCCAGCAAGAAGGAACCCTACGAGCAGTACTTC.